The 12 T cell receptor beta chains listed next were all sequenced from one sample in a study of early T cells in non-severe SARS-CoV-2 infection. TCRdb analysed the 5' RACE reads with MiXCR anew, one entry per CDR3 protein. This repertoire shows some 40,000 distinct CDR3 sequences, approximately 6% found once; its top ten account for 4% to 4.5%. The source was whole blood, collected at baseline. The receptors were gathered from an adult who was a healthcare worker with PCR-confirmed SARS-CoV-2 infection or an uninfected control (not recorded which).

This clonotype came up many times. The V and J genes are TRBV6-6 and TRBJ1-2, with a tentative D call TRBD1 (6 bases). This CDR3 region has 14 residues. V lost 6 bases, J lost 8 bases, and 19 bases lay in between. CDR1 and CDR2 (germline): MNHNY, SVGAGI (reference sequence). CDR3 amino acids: CASSPDLTGSGYTF. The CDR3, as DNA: TGTGCCAGCAGCCCCGACCTTACAGGGAGCGGCTACACCTTC.

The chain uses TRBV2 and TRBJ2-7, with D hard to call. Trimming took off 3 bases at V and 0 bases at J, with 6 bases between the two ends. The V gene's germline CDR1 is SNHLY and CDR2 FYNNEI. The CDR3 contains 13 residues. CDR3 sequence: CASSEGNSYEQYF. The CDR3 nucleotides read TGTGCCAGCAGTGAGGGGAACTCCTACGAGCAGTACTTC.

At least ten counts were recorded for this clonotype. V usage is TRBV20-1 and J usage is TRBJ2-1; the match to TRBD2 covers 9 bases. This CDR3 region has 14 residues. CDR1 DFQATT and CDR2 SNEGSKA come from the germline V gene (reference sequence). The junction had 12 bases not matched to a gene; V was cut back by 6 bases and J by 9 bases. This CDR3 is CSAPRAGGHGEQFF. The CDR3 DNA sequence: TGCAGTGCCCCTCGGGCGGGAGGGCATGGTGAGCAGTTCTTC.

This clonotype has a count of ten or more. The CDR3 DNA is TGTGCCAGCAGCGTAGGTTCCGGGACAGGACGCGGCTACACCTTC. Translating gives CASSVGSGTGRGYTF. The gene calls are TRBV11-1 and TRBJ1-2; 8 bases agree with TRBD1. V lost 5 bases, J lost 8 bases, and 13 bases stayed unmatched. Germline V gene data show CDR1 as SGHAT and CDR2 as FQDESV (reference sequence). This CDR3 is 15 amino acids long.

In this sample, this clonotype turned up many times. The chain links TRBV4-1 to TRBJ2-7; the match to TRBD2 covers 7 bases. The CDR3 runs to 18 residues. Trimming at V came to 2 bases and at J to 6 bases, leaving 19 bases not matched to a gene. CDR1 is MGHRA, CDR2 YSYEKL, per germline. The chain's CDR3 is CASSQSPVRHPREVEQYF. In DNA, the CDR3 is TGCGCCAGCAGCCAATCCCCGGTACGGCATCCTCGGGAGGTCGAGCAGTACTTC.

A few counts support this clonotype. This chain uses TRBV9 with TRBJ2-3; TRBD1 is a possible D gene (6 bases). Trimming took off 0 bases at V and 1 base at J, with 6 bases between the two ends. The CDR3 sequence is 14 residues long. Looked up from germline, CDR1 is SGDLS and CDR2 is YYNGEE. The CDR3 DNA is TGTGCCAGCAGCGTAGAGGGGGGCACAGATACGCAGTATTTT. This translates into CASSVEGGTDTQYF.

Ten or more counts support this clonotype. CDR3 DNA sequence: TGTGCCTGGGGACTTCTAGGAGAGACCCAGTACTTC. It yields the protein CAWGLLGETQYF. The chain couples TRBV30 to TRBJ2-5; D may be TRBD2 (5 bases). Trimming took 5 bases from V and 4 from J, leaving 11 bases between them. The CDR3 extends over 12 amino acids. Germline lookup yields CDR1 GTSNPN and CDR2 SVGIG (reference sequence). Supplemented by reference TRBV30 and TRBJ2-5, the full variable domain reads SQTIHQWPATLVQPVGSPLSLECTVEGTSNPNLYWYRQAAGRGLQLLFYSVGIGQISSEVPQNLSASRPQDRQFILSSKKLLLSDSGFYLCAWGLLGETQYFGPGTRLLVL.

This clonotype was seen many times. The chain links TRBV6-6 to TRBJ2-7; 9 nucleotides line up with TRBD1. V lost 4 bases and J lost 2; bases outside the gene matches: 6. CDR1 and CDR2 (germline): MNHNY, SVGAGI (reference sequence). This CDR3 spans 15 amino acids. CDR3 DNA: TGTGCCAGCAGTTCAACCGGGACAGGGACCTACGAGCAGTACTTC. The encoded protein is CASSSTGTGTYEQYF.

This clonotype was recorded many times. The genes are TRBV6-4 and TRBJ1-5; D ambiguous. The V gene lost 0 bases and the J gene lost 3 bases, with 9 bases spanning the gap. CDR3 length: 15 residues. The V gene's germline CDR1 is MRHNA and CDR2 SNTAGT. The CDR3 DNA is TGTGCCAGCAGTGACTCCAAATTCCCCAATCAGCCCCAGCATTTT. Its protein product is CASSDSKFPNQPQHF.

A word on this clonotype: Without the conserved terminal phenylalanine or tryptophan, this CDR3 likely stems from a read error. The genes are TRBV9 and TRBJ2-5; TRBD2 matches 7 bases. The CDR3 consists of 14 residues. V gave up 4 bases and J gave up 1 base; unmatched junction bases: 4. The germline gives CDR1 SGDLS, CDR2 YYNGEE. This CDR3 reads CASSFAGVQETQYI. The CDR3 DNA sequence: TGTGCCAGCAGCTTCGCGGGGGTCCAAGAGACCCAGTACATC.

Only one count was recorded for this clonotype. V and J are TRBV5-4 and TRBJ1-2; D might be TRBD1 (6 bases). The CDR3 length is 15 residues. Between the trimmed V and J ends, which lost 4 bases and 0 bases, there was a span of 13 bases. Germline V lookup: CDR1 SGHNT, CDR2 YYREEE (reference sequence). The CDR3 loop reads CASSRWTEANYGYTF. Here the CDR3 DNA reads TGTGCCAGCAGCCGATGGACAGAAGCTAACTATGGCTACACCTTC. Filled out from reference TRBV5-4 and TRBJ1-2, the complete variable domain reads ETGVTQSPTHLIKTRGQQVTLRCSSQSGHNTVSWYQQALGQGPQFIFQYYREEENGRGNFPPRFSGLQFPNYSSELNVNALELDDSALYLCASSRWTEANYGYTFGSGTRLTVV.

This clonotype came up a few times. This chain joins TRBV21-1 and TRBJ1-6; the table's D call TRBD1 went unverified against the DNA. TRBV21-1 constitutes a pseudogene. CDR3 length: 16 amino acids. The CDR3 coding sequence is TGTGCCAGCAGCGAAGCTGACAGGGGTGGAAATTCACCCCTCCACTTT. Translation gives CASSEADRGGNSPLHF.